This T cell receptor (beta chain) was obtained from a study of OX40 agonist ivuxolimab in advanced cancers. This CDR3 is 17 amino acids long. CDR1 is MNHEY and CDR2 is SMNVEV in the germline V gene (reference sequence). Trimming removed 5 bases from V and 1 base from J, with 20 bases in between. TCRdb's table, derived via immunoSEQ multiplex PCR, lists solely in-frame clones and lacks some. The data contain roughly 91,000 clones, roughly 95% of them singletons. This TCR derives from an adult with an advanced solid tumor such as melanoma, head and neck, liver or kidney cancer. The rearrangement joins TRBV27 to TRBJ2-5; perhaps TRBD2 as D (6 bases). The material sequenced was CD4+ or CD8+ T cells sorted from blood, taken in a trial of the OX40 agonist ivuxolimab. CDR3 DNA sequence: TGTGCCAGCAGTCCCACTCGTAGCGGACCCGCCCAAGAGACCCAGTACTTC. It codes for CASSPTRSGPAQETQYF.